The 7 T cell receptor beta chains below come from one sample, sequenced in a study of CD8+ T cells in alopecia areata. RNA, once extracted, was reverse transcribed into cDNA for use as the sequencing template. Generated by immunoSEQ multiplex PCR, the TCRdb table keeps only in-frame clones and is missing some. The sample lists approximately 100,000 clones, approximately 60% occurring once. The sample taken for sequencing was CD4+ T cells sorted from blood. These receptors all stem from a human donor in good health.

Only a few counts were recorded for this clone. The chain employs TRBV2 and TRBJ1-1; D unclear. V lost 2 bases and J lost 0, with 10 bases in between. This CDR3 region has 15 residues. Germline loops: CDR1 SNHLY, CDR2 FYNNEI. CDR3 DNA sequence: TGTGCCAGCAGTGAACAGCCACAGCTGAACACTGAAGCTTTCTTT. This translates into CASSEQPQLNTEAFF.

This chain joins TRBV2 and TRBJ2-1; maybe TRBD2 (8 bases). The germline V gene has CDR1 SNHLY and CDR2 FYNNEI. The CDR3 spans 14 residues. The V and J ends lost 4 bases and 9 bases respectively, with 16 bases between them. CDR3 protein: CASSVVTGTSEQFF. In DNA form, the CDR3 reads TGTGCCAGCAGTGTCGTGACAGGGACTAGTGAGCAGTTCTTC.

This clone was seen more than once but under ten times. The rearrangement links TRBV5-1 to TRBJ1-2, with D perhaps matching TRBD1 (6 bases). This CDR3 spans 13 amino acids. Germline V gene data show CDR1 as SGHRS and CDR2 as YFSETQ. V was trimmed by 4 bases and J by 6 bases, leaving 13 bases between them. This CDR3 is CASSPGTQDGYTF. The CDR3 coding sequence is TGCGCCAGCAGCCCCGGGACACAGGATGGCTACACCTTC. The complete variable domain, with remaining parts taken from reference TRBV5-1 and TRBJ1-2, reads KAGVTQTPRYLIKTRGQQVTLSCSPISGHRSVSWYQQTPGQGLQFLFEYFSETQRNKGNFPGRFSGRQFSNSRSEMNVSTLELGDSALYLCASSPGTQDGYTFGSGTRLTVV.

V is TRBV5-1 and J is TRBJ2-7; the D gene is possibly TRBD1 (5 bases). The V gene's germline CDR1 is SGHRS and CDR2 YFSETQ. The ends were cut back, 0 bases at V and 2 bases at J, with 9 bases in the middle. The CDR3 contains 14 residues. The CDR3 DNA reads as TGCGCCAGCAGCTTGGGGACATCCACCTACGAGCAGTACTTC. The encoded protein is CASSLGTSTYEQYF.

This rearrangement joins TRBV5-6 to TRBJ2-5, with a tentative D call TRBD2 (5 bases). V was cut by 0 bases and J by 0 bases, with 12 bases left in between. Germline V gene lookup returns CDR1 SGHDT and CDR2 YYEEEE. The CDR3 sequence is 16 residues long. In DNA form, the CDR3 reads TGTGCCAGCAGCTTGGTGGCAGCGGTCTACCAAGAGACCCAGTACTTC. This sequence encodes CASSLVAAVYQETQYF.

This chain joins TRBV5-4 and TRBJ2-5, with TRBD1 identical over 12 bases. After removal of 0 bases from V and 7 bases from J, the junction contained 7 bases not matched to a gene. The CDR3 extends over 16 amino acids. Germline V gives CDR1 SGHNT, CDR2 YYREEE (reference sequence). Here the CDR3 reads CASSLEWDRGLGTQYF. The DNA of the CDR3 is TGTGCCAGCAGCTTGGAGTGGGACAGGGGGCTTGGGACCCAGTACTTC. The full variable domain, completed using reference TRBV5-4 and TRBJ2-5, is ETGVTQSPTHLIKTRGQQVTLRCSSQSGHNTVSWYQQALGQGPQFIFQYYREEENGRGNFPPRFSGLQFPNYSSELNVNALELDDSALYLCASSLEWDRGLGTQYFGPGTRLLVL.

The chain carries TRBV6-1 and TRBJ1-6, with D uncertain. V was shortened by 9 bases and J by 7 bases, with 7 bases between the two germline ends. From germline, CDR1 is MNHNS and CDR2 SASEGT. The CDR3 runs to 11 residues. Here the CDR3 reads CASHGNSPLHF. The CDR3 DNA follows: TGTGCCAGTCATGGGAATTCACCCCTCCACTTT.